This note documents a single T cell receptor beta chain sequence. The CDR3 does not end in the conserved phenylalanine or tryptophan, so this is likely a read error. TCRdb's copy holds only in-frame clones and misses some; the assay was immunoSEQ multiplex PCR. Counted here are some 15,000 clones, about four fifths occurring once; the ten biggest clones make up around 10%. This specimen comes from a study of technical replicates of blood from a few donors. The clonotype was recovered from a human donor in good health. Some clones in this sample may be carry-over from other donors' samples. The sample comprised PBMCs.

This CDR3 reads CASSRQGAYEQYL. CDR3 nucleotides: TGCGCCAGCAGTCGACAGGGGGCTTACGAGCAGTACCTC. The chain uses TRBV4-1 and TRBJ2-7; 10 bases agree with TRBD1. CDR1 is MGHRA, CDR2 YSYEKL, per germline. The CDR3 runs to 13 residues. Trimming took 6 bases from V and 4 from J; bases not matched to a gene: 3.